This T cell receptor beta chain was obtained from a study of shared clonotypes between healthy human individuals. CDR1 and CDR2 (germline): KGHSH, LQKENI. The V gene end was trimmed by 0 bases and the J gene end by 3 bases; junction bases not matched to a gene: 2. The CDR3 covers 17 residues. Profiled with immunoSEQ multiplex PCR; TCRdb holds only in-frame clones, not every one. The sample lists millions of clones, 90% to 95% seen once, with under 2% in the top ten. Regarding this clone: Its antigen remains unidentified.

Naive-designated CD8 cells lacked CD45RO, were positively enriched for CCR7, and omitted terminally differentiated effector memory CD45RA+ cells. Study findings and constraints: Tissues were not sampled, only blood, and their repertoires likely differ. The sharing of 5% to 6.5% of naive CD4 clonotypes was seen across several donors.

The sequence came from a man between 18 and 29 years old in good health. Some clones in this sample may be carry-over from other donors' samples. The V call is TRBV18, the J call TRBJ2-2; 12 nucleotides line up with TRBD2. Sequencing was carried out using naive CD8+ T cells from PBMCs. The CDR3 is CASSPPRLAGDTGELFF. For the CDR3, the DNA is TGTGCCAGCTCACCACCCCGACTAGCGGGAGACACCGGGGAGCTGTTTTTT. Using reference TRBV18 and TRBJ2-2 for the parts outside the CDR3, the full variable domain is NAGVMQNPRHLVRRRGQEARLRCSPMKGHSHVYWYRQLPEEGLKFMVYLQKENIIDESGMPKERFSAEFPKEGPSILRIQQVVRGDSAAYFCASSPPRLAGDTGELFFGEGSRLTVL.